The following is a T cell receptor (beta chain) sequence with its context. The data are from a study of blood T cell repertoires in COVID-19. About the study: The samples span acute and convalescent COVID-19 from the United States, Italy and Spain. The analysed material was cDNA or gDNA that came from T cells, B-cell-depleted T cells, or PBMCs.

Germline CDR1 and CDR2: SNHLY and FYNNEI. This CDR3 contains 13 residues. V dropped 9 bases and J dropped 5; count of bases not matched to a gene: 4. Here immunoSEQ multiplex PCR was the method, and the copy in TCRdb shows in-frame clones only, minus some. The data show about 190,000 clones, 65% to 85% seen once. The J gene is TRBJ1-6, the V gene TRBV2; 7 bases align to TRBD1. This clonotype originated in a man aged 55 to 70 with active or convalescent COVID-19. The sample comprised peripheral blood. The CDR3 DNA reads TGTGCCAGGAACCAGGGGGATAATTCACCCCTCCACTTT. Translating gives CARNQGDNSPLHF.